The present T cell receptor beta chain was sequenced within a study of T cell repertoires in cytomegalovirus infection. This clonotype has at least ten counts. Germline-derived CDR1 and CDR2 are SGHTA and FQGNSA. The CDR3 contains 16 residues. Trimming left V 0 bases short and J 0 bases short, with 9 bases between. MiXCR, run by TCRdb on the reads, gives a single entry per CDR3 protein. The sample lists almost 300,000 distinct CDR3 sequences; around 10% were seen once. Sequencing was done on a sample of PBMCs. The sequence was obtained from a human donor in good health (CMV status not recorded). Some clones in this sample may be carry-over from other donors' samples. V is TRBV7-2 and J is TRBJ1-5; no clear D gene. CDR3 nucleotide sequence: TGTGCCAGCAGCTTAGCCTTTACCTCTAGCAATCAGCCCCAGCATTTT. Protein product: CASSLAFTSSNQPQHF.